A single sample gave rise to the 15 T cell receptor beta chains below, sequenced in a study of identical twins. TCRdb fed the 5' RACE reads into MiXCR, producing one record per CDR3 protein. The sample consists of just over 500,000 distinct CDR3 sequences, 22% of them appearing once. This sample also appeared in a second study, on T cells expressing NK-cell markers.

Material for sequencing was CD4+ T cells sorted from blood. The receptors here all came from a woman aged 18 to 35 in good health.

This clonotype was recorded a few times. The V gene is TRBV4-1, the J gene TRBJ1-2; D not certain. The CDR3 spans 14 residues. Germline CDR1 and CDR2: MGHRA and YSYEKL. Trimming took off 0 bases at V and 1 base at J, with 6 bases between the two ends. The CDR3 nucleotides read TGCGCCAGCAGCCAAGATTCCCGTAACTATGGCTACACCTTC. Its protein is CASSQDSRNYGYTF.

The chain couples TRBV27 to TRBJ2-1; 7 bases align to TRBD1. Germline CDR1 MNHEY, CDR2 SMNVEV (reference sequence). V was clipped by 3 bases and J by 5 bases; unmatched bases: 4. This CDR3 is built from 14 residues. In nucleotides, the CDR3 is TGTGCCAGCAGTTTCGAGGGGGCTAACAATGAGCAGTTCTTC. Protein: CASSFEGANNEQFF.

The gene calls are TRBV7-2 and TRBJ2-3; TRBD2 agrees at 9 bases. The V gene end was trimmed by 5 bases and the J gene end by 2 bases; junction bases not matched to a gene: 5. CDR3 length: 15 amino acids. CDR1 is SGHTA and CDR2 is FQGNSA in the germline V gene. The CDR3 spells CASSPLAGDTDTQYF. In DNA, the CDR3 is TGTGCCAGCAGCCCTTTAGCGGGGGACACAGATACGCAGTATTTT.

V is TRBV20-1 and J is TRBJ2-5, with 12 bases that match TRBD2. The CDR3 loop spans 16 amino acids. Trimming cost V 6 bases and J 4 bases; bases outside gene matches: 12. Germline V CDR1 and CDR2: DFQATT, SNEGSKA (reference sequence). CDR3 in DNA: TGCAGTGCCAGACTAGCGGGAGATCTCCTTGGAGAGACCCAGTACTTC. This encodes CSARLAGDLLGETQYF.

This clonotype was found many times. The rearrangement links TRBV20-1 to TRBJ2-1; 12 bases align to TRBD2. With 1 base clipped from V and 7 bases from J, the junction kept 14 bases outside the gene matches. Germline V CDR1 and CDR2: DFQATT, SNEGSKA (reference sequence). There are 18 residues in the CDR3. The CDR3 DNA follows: TGCAGTGCTAGAGTTCCTAGCGGGAGGGCCAACGAGGGGAATGAGCAGTTCTTC. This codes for CSARVPSGRANEGNEQFF.

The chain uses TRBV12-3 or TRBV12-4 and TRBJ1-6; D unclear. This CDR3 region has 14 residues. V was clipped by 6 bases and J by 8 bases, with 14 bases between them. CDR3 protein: CASSPWVGDSPLHF. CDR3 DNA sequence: TGTGCCAGCAGCCCATGGGTAGGCGATTCACCCCTCCACTTT.

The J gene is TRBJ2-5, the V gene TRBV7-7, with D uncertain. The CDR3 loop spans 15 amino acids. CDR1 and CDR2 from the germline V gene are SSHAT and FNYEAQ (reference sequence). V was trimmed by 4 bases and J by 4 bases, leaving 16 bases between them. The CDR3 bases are TGTGCCAGCAGCTCGGTCGGAGTAATGGGAGAGACCCAGTACTTC. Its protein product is CASSSVGVMGETQYF.

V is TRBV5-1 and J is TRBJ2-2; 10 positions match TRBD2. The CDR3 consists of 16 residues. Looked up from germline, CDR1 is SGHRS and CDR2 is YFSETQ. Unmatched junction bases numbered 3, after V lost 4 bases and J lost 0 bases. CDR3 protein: CASSGTSGANTGELFF. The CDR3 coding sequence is TGCGCCAGCAGCGGAACTAGCGGGGCGAACACCGGGGAGCTGTTTTTT.

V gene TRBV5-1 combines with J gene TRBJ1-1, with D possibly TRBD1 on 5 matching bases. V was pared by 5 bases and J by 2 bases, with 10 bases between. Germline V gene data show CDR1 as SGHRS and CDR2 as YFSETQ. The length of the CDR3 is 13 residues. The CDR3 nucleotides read TGCGCCAGCAGGAGGGACGGAAACACTGAAGCTTTCTTT. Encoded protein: CASRRDGNTEAFF.

As DNA, the CDR3 is TGCGCCAGCAGCTTAGCGGGAGGTCGCTACAATGAGCAGTTCTTC. This gives the protein CASSLAGGRYNEQFF. This sequence joins TRBV5-1 and TRBJ2-1, with 9 positions matching TRBD2. This CDR3 has 15 amino acids. Per the germline V gene, CDR1 is SGHRS and CDR2 is YFSETQ. V shed 2 bases and J 3 bases; nucleotides not matched to a gene: 3.

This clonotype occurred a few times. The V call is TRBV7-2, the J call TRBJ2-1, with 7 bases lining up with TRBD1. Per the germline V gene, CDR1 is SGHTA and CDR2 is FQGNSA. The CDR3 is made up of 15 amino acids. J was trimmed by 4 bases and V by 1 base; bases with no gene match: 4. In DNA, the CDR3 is TGTGCCAGCAGCTTAGAGACAGGGAGATACAATGAGCAGTTCTTC. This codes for CASSLETGRYNEQFF.

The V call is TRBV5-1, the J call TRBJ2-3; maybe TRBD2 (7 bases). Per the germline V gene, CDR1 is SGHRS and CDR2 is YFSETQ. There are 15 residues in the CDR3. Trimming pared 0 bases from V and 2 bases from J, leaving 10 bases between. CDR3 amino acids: CASSLVGGATDTQYF. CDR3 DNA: TGCGCCAGCAGCTTGGTAGGGGGGGCCACAGATACGCAGTATTTT.

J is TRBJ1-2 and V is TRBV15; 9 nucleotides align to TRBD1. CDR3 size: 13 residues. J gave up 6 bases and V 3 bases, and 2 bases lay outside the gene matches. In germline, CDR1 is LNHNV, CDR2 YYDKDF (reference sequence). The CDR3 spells CATSRGQGDGYTF. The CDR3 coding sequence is TGTGCCACCAGCAGGGGACAGGGCGATGGCTACACCTTC.

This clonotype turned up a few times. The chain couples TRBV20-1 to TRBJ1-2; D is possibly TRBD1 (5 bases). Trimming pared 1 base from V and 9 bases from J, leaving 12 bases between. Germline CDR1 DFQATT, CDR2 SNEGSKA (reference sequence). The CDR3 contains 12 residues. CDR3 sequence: CSARGRGESYTF. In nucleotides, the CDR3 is TGCAGTGCTAGAGGACGGGGGGAAAGCTACACCTTC.

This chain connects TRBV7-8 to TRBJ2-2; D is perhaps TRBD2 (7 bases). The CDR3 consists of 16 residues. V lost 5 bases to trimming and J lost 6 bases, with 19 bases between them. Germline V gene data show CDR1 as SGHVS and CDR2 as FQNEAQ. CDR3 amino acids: CASSITTEGGAGELFF. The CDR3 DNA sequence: TGTGCCAGCAGCATTACTACAGAGGGGGGGGCCGGGGAGCTGTTTTTT.